This T cell receptor beta chain was observed in a study of cytomegalovirus exposure and HLA in healthy donors. Details on this clone: Its antigen is undetermined.

Study-level findings and limits: The study recorded over 150 TCR beta chains that were cytomegalovirus-associated. Later work associated roughly 17,000 TCR beta sequences with HLA alleles at 0.05 false discovery rate. HLA-A and HLA-B allele assignments for most subjects were reportedly predicted accurately using TCR beta sequences.

Healthy bone marrow donors made up the donors. PCR employed 60 Vbeta and 13 Jbeta primers. This table comes from immunoSEQ multiplex PCR, and its TCRdb copy is limited to in-frame clones, with some not included. The sample shows under 70,000 clones, roughly 70% of them seen only once. The germline CDR1 and CDR2 sequences are KGHSY and FQNENV. This CDR3 region has 15 residues. Losses at the gene ends were 3 bases for V and 3 bases for J; bases not matched to a gene: 4. This TCR derives from a man between 35 and 55 years old in good health and CMV-seropositive. Sequenced: PBMCs. The chain links TRBV16 to TRBJ2-5; 10 bases line up with TRBD1. DNA for the CDR3: TGTGCCAGCAGCCAGGTCGGGACAGGGGAAGAGACCCAGTACTTC. Protein product: CASSQVGTGEETQYF.